What follows describes a single TCR beta chain. Its antigen is unidentified. This sample was taken from a study of T cell responses to AZD1222 COVID-19 vaccine. Clones were sequenced by immunoSEQ multiplex PCR, and TCRdb holds only the in-frame ones, with some missing. Altogether 130,000 or so clones are present, 90% being singletons, with the ten largest covering roughly 7.8%. Study observations and caveats: Only after the peak T cell response were repertoires sampled.

Germline CDR1 and CDR2: SQVTM and ANQGSEA. CDR3 length equals 13 residues. Trimming pared 4 bases from V and 0 bases from J, leaving 7 bases between. The material was peripheral blood, obtained on day 0 of AZD1222 vaccination. This clonotype was obtained from an adult in good health. This chain uses TRBV29-1 with TRBJ2-1; no definite D call. CDR3 coding DNA: TGCAGCGTTGTGGGGTCCTCCTACAATGAGCAGTTCTTC. Protein: CSVVGSSYNEQFF.